The entry below gives a single TCR beta chain sequence along with its context. Antigen unknown. The V gene lost 6 bases and the J gene lost 0 bases, with 9 bases spanning the gap. CDR3 length equals 13 residues. The V gene's germline CDR1 is MNHEY and CDR2 SMNVEV (reference sequence). The entry originates in a study of shared clonotypes between healthy human individuals. Study findings and constraints: Lower generation probabilities were found for non-shared clonotypes than for those shared by all four donors.

Method: immunoSEQ multiplex PCR; TCRdb's copy keeps in-frame clones and lacks some. The table lists roughly 2.5 million clones, around nine tenths of them singletons. Donors included only healthy HIV-negative adults lacking recent acute infections or vaccinations. The chain recombines TRBV27 with TRBJ2-7; tentatively, D is TRBD2 (5 bases). This receptor was obtained from a man aged 18 to 29 in good health. The sequenced sample consisted of naive CD4+ T cells sorted from blood. As for subset: CD45RA+ positively selected. CDR3 nucleotide sequence: TGTGCCAGCAGGAGGGTCGGCTCCTACGAGCAGTACTTC. Encoded protein: CASRRVGSYEQYF.